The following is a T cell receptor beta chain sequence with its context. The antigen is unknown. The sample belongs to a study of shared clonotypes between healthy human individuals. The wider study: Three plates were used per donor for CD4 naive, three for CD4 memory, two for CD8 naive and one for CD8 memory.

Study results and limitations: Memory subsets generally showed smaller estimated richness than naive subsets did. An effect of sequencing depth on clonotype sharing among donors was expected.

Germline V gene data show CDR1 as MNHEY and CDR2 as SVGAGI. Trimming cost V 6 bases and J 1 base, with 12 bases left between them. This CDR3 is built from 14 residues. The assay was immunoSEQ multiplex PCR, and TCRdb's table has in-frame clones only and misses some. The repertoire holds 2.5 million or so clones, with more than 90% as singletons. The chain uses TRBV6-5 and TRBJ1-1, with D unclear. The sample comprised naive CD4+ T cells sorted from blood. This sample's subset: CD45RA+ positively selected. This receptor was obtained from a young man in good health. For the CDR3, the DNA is TGTGCCAGCAGCCCCGCGCGGGGGAACACTGAAGCTTTCTTT. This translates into CASSPARGNTEAFF.